This T cell receptor (beta chain) appears in the sequencing data of a study of identifying expanded T cells in peripheral blood. The study's findings and limits: Approximately 1.1 clones differed between technical replicates, versus around 15 and 18 over time. Clone count variance between approximately 2-week samples rose with total template count.

Of note for this clone: Its target is not known.

No infections or other immune events were documented during collection. CDR1 and CDR2 from the germline V gene are SGHAT and FQNNGV. The CDR3 is made up of 16 amino acids. With 2 bases clipped from V and 6 bases from J, the junction kept 13 bases outside the gene matches. Repertoires were generated with immunoSEQ multiplex PCR, while TCRdb's copy carries only in-frame clones and drops some. The sample includes approximately 90,000 clones, 85% seen only once; the top ten take just under 4.5%. This clonotype was sampled from a person aged 18 to 69 in good health. Source material: blood. The chain uses TRBV11-2 and TRBJ2-7; the match to TRBD1 covers 7 bases. The CDR3 loop is CASSLSSGTVRGEQYF. CDR3 DNA sequence: TGTGCCAGCAGCTTATCTTCCGGGACAGTTCGAGGCGAGCAGTACTTC.